The next 28 T cell receptor beta chains were all read from a single sample in a study of blood T cell repertoires in COVID-19. Profiling relied on immunoSEQ multiplex PCR, and the TCRdb table lists in-frame clones only, not all of them. The sample lists about 280,000 clones, more than 75% occurring once. Sequenced material: PBMCs or T cells enriched from blood (not recorded which). The receptor set was obtained from a woman aged 60-70 years in a cohort exposed to, infected with or recovered from COVID-19 (not recorded which).

This clone was detected a few times. The chain employs TRBV19 and TRBJ1-3, with unresolved D. The CDR3 sequence is 16 residues long. Deletions cut 5 bases from V and 0 bases from J, with 14 bases between. Germline CDR1 is LNHDA and CDR2 is SQIVND (reference sequence). The CDR3 DNA reads as TGTGCCAGTAGTCGCCGCCAGGACTACTCTGGAAACACCATATATTTT. This sequence encodes CASSRRQDYSGNTIYF.

V and J are TRBV28 and TRBJ2-7; 8 bases align to TRBD2. The trim removed 8 bases at V and 7 bases at J, leaving 19 bases unmatched. Germline CDR1 reads MDHEN; CDR2 reads SYDVKM. This CDR3 contains 16 residues. The CDR3 sequence is CASRSGVAGSGLEQYF. The CDR3 DNA reads TGTGCCAGCCGAAGCGGGGTAGCGGGGAGTGGATTAGAGCAGTACTTC.

The rearrangement links TRBV10-1 to TRBJ2-1; D may be TRBD1 (5 bases). The CDR3 covers 16 residues. Germline lookup yields CDR1 WNHNN and CDR2 SYGVQD (reference sequence). Trimming pared 2 bases from V and 3 bases from J, leaving 14 bases between. Here the CDR3 DNA reads TGCGCCAGCAGTGAGAACGGTAGGGGATTCTACAATGAGCAGTTCTTC. Its protein product is CASSENGRGFYNEQFF.

The genes are TRBV24-1 and TRBJ2-5, with D maybe TRBD2 (5 bases). Germline CDR1 is KGHDR and CDR2 is SFDVKD. V was trimmed by 5 bases and J by 3 bases, leaving 9 bases between them. The CDR3 totals 13 residues. The CDR3 bases are TGTGCCACCAGTGGCGGGTCAGAAGAGACCCAGTACTTC. This gives the protein CATSGGSEETQYF.

The gene calls are TRBV2 and TRBJ2-3; D is undetermined. The germline V gene has CDR1 SNHLY and CDR2 FYNNEI. CDR3 length: 13 amino acids. V lost 7 bases, J lost 2 bases, and 10 bases lay in between. CDR3 loop: CASTARNTDTQYF. CDR3 nucleotides: TGTGCCAGCACAGCGCGGAACACAGATACGCAGTATTTT.

This chain joins TRBV2 and TRBJ2-1; 7 bases fit TRBD2. With 7 bases clipped from V and 2 bases from J, the junction kept 8 bases outside the gene matches. This CDR3 comprises 15 residues. Germline assignment: CDR1 SNHLY and CDR2 FYNNEI. CDR3: CASTLGGRTYNEQFF. The CDR3 region has the DNA TGTGCCAGCACCCTCGGGGGGAGAACCTACAATGAGCAGTTCTTC.

J is TRBJ2-7 and V is TRBV29-1; 7 bases fit TRBD2. Germline V gene data show CDR1 as SQVTM and CDR2 as ANQGSEA. After removal of 2 bases from V and 1 base from J, the junction contained 2 bases not matched to a gene. This CDR3 contains 13 residues. CDR3 protein: CSVEYGRSYEQYF. The CDR3 region has the DNA TGCAGCGTTGAATACGGGAGGTCCTACGAGCAGTACTTC.

The V call is TRBV19, the J call TRBJ2-1; 7 nucleotides align to TRBD2. The CDR3 runs 14 residues. V dropped 2 bases and J dropped 8; count of bases not matched to a gene: 6. Germline lookup yields CDR1 LNHDA and CDR2 SQIVND (reference sequence). Here the CDR3 DNA reads TGTGCCAGTAGTATAAGGACTAGAGTCTATGAGCAGTTCTTC. Protein: CASSIRTRVYEQFF.

V and J are TRBV19 and TRBJ2-5, with 12 bases fitting TRBD1. The CDR3 runs to 15 residues. CDR1 is LNHDA, CDR2 SQIVND, per germline (reference sequence). Trimming at V came to 3 bases and at J to 5 bases, leaving 4 bases not matched to a gene. The CDR3 DNA reads TGTGCCAGTAGTATCGGGACAGGGGGCACGGAGACCCAGTACTTC. It codes for CASSIGTGGTETQYF.

The V call is TRBV11-2, the J call TRBJ2-1; 10 nucleotides match TRBD1. The CDR3 loop spans 13 amino acids. Germline assignment: CDR1 SGHAT and CDR2 FQNNGV. V was clipped by 3 bases and J by 12 bases; unmatched bases: 5. The CDR3 loop is CASSFLRQGAQFF. The DNA of the CDR3 is TGTGCCAGCAGCTTTTTGAGACAGGGGGCGCAGTTCTTC.

As to this clone: Other DNA variants within this sample encode the same CDR3. The chain combines TRBV4-1 with TRBJ2-3, with 8 bases that match TRBD2. J was trimmed by 3 bases and V by 1 base; bases with no gene match: 9. Germline V lookup: CDR1 MGHRA, CDR2 YSYEKL. The length of the CDR3 is 17 residues. CDR3 in DNA: TGCGCCAGCAGCCAAGGTGGGGCGGGAGGAGGTACAGATACGCAGTATTTT. Translating gives CASSQGGAGGGTDTQYF.

The chain joins TRBV18 to TRBJ1-1; TRBD1 is a possible D gene (5 bases). This CDR3 is built from 16 residues. Between the trimmed V and J ends, which lost 6 bases and 1 base, there was a span of 18 bases. Germline values: CDR1 KGHSH, CDR2 LQKENI. As DNA, the CDR3 is TGTGCCAGCTCTCCCCGGGGGGGTAGGGCGAACACTGAAGCTTTCTTT. Amino acids: CASSPRGGRANTEAFF. Variable domain in full (rest from reference TRBV18 and TRBJ1-1): NAGVMQNPRHLVRRRGQEARLRCSPMKGHSHVYWYRQLPEEGLKFMVYLQKENIIDESGMPKERFSAEFPKEGPSILRIQQVVRGDSAAYFCASSPRGGRANTEAFFGQGTRLTVV.

This chain connects TRBV7-2 to TRBJ1-6; D might be TRBD1 (5 bases). The CDR3 is 15 residues long. Trimming cost V 1 base and J 7 bases, with 11 bases left between them. Germline V CDR1 and CDR2: SGHTA, FQGNSA. Here the CDR3 DNA reads TGTGCCAGCAGCTTAGGCCGACAGCCGAATTCACCCCTCCACTTT. Protein product: CASSLGRQPNSPLHF.

This clone was recorded only once. The chain joins TRBV19 to TRBJ2-7, with no clear D. CDR3 length equals 13 residues. From germline, CDR1 is LNHDA and CDR2 SQIVND (reference sequence). Trimming took off 3 bases at V and 10 bases at J, with 16 bases between the two ends. The CDR3 is CASSISRDEVQYF. The CDR3 DNA is TGTGCCAGTAGTATTTCGCGCGACGAGGTCCAGTACTTC. The complete variable domain, with remaining parts taken from reference TRBV19 and TRBJ2-7, reads DGGITQSPKYLFRKEGQNVTLSCEQNLNHDAMYWYRQDPGQGLRLIYYSQIVNDFQKGDIAEGYSVSREKKESFPLTVTSAQKNPTAFYLCASSISRDEVQYFGPGTRLTVT.

This clone occurred once. The CDR3 DNA sequence: TGTGCCAGTAGTACGACCGGGATCCCCCCTTCACCCCTCCACTTT. It codes for CASSTTGIPPSPLHF. The J gene is TRBJ1-6, the V gene TRBV19; D ambiguous. Between the trimmed V and J ends, which lost 4 bases and 9 bases, there was a span of 16 bases. The CDR3 covers 15 residues. Germline V gives CDR1 LNHDA, CDR2 SQIVND (reference sequence).

V usage is TRBV18 and J usage is TRBJ2-1; the match to TRBD2 covers 13 bases. Germline values: CDR1 KGHSH, CDR2 LQKENI. Trimming at V came to 5 bases and at J to 6 bases, leaving 4 bases not matched to a gene. The CDR3 is made up of 15 amino acids. The CDR3 here is CASSATSGRLNEQFF. CDR3 nucleotides: TGTGCCAGCTCAGCGACTAGCGGGAGGCTCAATGAGCAGTTCTTC. The entire variable domain, with the rest obtained from reference TRBV18 and TRBJ2-1, is as follows: NAGVMQNPRHLVRRRGQEARLRCSPMKGHSHVYWYRQLPEEGLKFMVYLQKENIIDESGMPKERFSAEFPKEGPSILRIQQVVRGDSAAYFCASSATSGRLNEQFFGPGTRLTVL.

The rearrangement links TRBV4-1 to TRBJ2-3; TRBD2 matches at 12 bases. V shed 0 bases, J shed 2 bases, and the junction held 3 bases outside the gene matches. The CDR3 sequence is 17 residues long. Germline CDR1 reads MGHRA; CDR2 reads YSYEKL. The CDR3 coding sequence is TGCGCCAGCAGCCAAGAGGCTAGCGGGAGGGCCACAGATACGCAGTATTTT. It translates to CASSQEASGRATDTQYF.

This sequence joins TRBV27 and TRBJ1-6; maybe TRBD1 (5 bases). The germline V gene encodes CDR1 MNHEY and CDR2 SMNVEV (reference sequence). The CDR3 runs to 18 residues. The ends were cut back, 3 bases at V and 5 bases at J, with 20 bases in the middle. CDR3 protein: CASSFYTGQGLHNSPLHF. In DNA, the CDR3 is TGTGCCAGCAGTTTTTATACCGGCCAGGGCTTGCATAATTCACCCCTCCACTTT.

This chain uses TRBV27 with TRBJ2-1; D unresolved. Looked up from germline, CDR1 is MNHEY and CDR2 is SMNVEV (reference sequence). The CDR3 consists of 13 residues. V was pared by 3 bases and J by 0 bases, with 3 bases between. DNA of the CDR3: TGTGCCAGCAGTTTGGCCTCCTACAATGAGCAGTTCTTC. Encoded protein: CASSLASYNEQFF.

The rearrangement joins TRBV2 to TRBJ1-2; D might be TRBD1 (5 bases). The CDR3 is 13 amino acids. Germline V lookup: CDR1 SNHLY, CDR2 FYNNEI. V lost 3 bases and J lost 8, with 13 bases in between. The DNA for the CDR3 is TGTGCCAGCAGTGAGGGGCAGATCGGAGGCTACACCTTC. It specifies CASSEGQIGGYTF.

Here the CDR3 DNA reads TGTGCCACCAGTGACTCGGGACAGGGTATCATGAACACTGAAGCTTTCTTT. This translates into CATSDSGQGIMNTEAFF. The chain employs TRBV24-1 and TRBJ1-1, with 9 bases fitting TRBD1. Trimming removed 4 bases from V and 0 bases from J; junction bases left unmatched: 8. In germline, CDR1 is KGHDR, CDR2 SFDVKD. This CDR3 contains 17 residues.

The genes are TRBV2 and TRBJ1-3; 7 bases are shared with TRBD1. CDR1 is SNHLY and CDR2 is FYNNEI in the germline V gene. This CDR3 contains 14 residues. V lost 6 bases to trimming and J lost 0 bases; unmatched junction nucleotides: 2. CDR3 sequence (DNA): TGTGCCAGCAGGGGGACAGTCTCTGGAAACACCATATATTTT. This sequence encodes CASRGTVSGNTIYF.

The chain has TRBV25-1 and TRBJ2-5, with TRBD2 matching over 9 bases. The trim removed 7 bases at V and 4 bases at J, leaving 7 bases unmatched. This CDR3 has 14 amino acids. Germline V gives CDR1 MGHDK, CDR2 SYGVNS. CDR3 in DNA: TGTGCCAGCAAGCCCTCACTAGCGGGAGAGACCCAGTACTTC. Translating it yields CASKPSLAGETQYF.

The V gene is TRBV15, the J gene TRBJ1-4; D is perhaps TRBD1 (5 bases). The CDR3 is made up of 14 amino acids. V gave up 5 bases and J gave up 1 base, with 8 bases separating them. Germline V CDR1 and CDR2: LNHNV, YYDKDF (reference sequence). The CDR3 spells CATSVDRTNEKLFF. Here the CDR3 DNA reads TGTGCCACCAGCGTCGACAGAACTAATGAAAAACTGTTTTTT.

The chain combines TRBV18 with TRBJ1-6; weak D call: TRBD1 (5 bases). Deletions cut 3 bases from V and 3 bases from J, with 9 bases between. Germline V gene lookup returns CDR1 KGHSH and CDR2 LQKENI. The CDR3 is made up of 15 amino acids. Here the CDR3 reads CASSPRVDYNSPLHF. CDR3 sequence (DNA): TGTGCCAGCTCACCCAGGGTGGACTATAATTCACCCCTCCACTTT.

The chain has TRBV5-1 and TRBJ2-7, with D possibly matching TRBD1 (6 bases). The CDR3 length is 14 residues. Germline-derived CDR1 and CDR2 are SGHRS and YFSETQ. The germline V and J ends were trimmed by 4 bases and 0 bases, with 11 bases remaining between them. CDR3 region: CASSKQGSSYEQYF. The CDR3 region has the DNA TGCGCCAGCAGCAAACAGGGATCCTCCTACGAGCAGTACTTC.

The chain employs TRBV3-1 (or the pseudogene TRBV3-2) and TRBJ2-7, with 11 positions matching TRBD2. Germline CDR1 is LGHDT and CDR2 is YNNKEL (reference sequence). V was pared by 1 base and J by 2 bases, with 7 bases of the junction left unmatched. The CDR3 is 17 amino acids. The CDR3 sequence: CASSQGEVAGGPYEQYF. DNA of the CDR3: TGTGCCAGCAGCCAAGGCGAGGTAGCGGGAGGGCCCTACGAGCAGTACTTC.

V is TRBV5-1 and J is TRBJ2-1; D possibly corresponds to TRBD1 (6 bases). This CDR3 region has 15 residues. V was trimmed by 3 bases and J by 7 bases, leaving 17 bases between them. Looked up from germline, CDR1 is SGHRS and CDR2 is YFSETQ. For the CDR3, the DNA is TGCGCCAGCAGCTCGAAGACAGGCCGTCAAAATGAGCAGTTCTTC. This codes for CASSSKTGRQNEQFF.